The source of this T cell receptor beta chain is a study of blood T cell repertoires in COVID-19. Sequenced by immunoSEQ multiplex PCR; TCRdb stores in-frame clones only, minus some. The repertoire holds approximately 220,000 clones, with about nine tenths as singletons. V was clipped by 5 bases and J by 5 bases, with 9 bases between them. The CDR3 extends over 13 amino acids. The V gene's germline CDR1 is KGHSH and CDR2 LQKENI. The TCR comes from a woman aged 45 to 65 with acute or convalescent COVID-19. The chain couples TRBV18 to TRBJ1-4; D unresolved. What was sequenced was peripheral blood. The CDR3 DNA reads as TGTGCCAGCTCATTCGGGTCCAATGAAAAACTGTTTTTT. Translation: CASSFGSNEKLFF.